This T cell receptor (beta chain) emerged from a study of shared T cell receptors in the human thymus (dated by TCRdb to the early 2020s). Broadly, across the study: The study examined how self-reactive, shared T-cell receptor alpha chains are generated in the human thymus.

Libraries were constructed by the immunoSEQ multiplex PCR assay. TCRdb obtained this table from immuneACCESS and retained in-frame rearrangements with V and J assigned. These tables miss some clones; where compared with another copy, unresolved V genes account for less than half of the shortfall, and the remainder is unexplained. The sample profile shows about 660,000 clones; more than 75% of them were found once. The top ten clonotypes cover about 0.01% of the sample. The CDR3 holds 17 amino acids from the cysteine to the phenylalanine. The retained sequence is limited to the CDR3, 51 bases, with the frame set at the first base. According to the germline V gene, CDR1 reads MDHEN and CDR2 reads SYDVKM. After removal of 5 bases from V and 2 bases from J, the junction retains 10 bases not matched to a gene. Turning to this clone: It lacks a known antigen. The record has no base qualities; no much larger clone is one base away.

The data were also submitted as part of a second study, on human thymus T cells. The other study reports the following: The donors were immunologically healthy infants in Finland who had open corrective cardiac surgery for congenital heart defects. Thymus tissue was collected as surgical resects that were removed during corrective cardiac surgery. Both the thymic and the peripheral blood repertoires appeared to show biased V and J gene segment usage. Highly overlapping thymic TCR repertoires among unrelated individuals were reported in the related research. TCR alpha and beta repertoires from seven to nine infant thymus samples and a few related peripheral blood samples were characterized in the study. Donor ages ranged from about 6 to 250 days, and the cohort comprised six or seven male and a couple of female infants. Thymocytes were freed from the tissue by mechanical means and kept at -70 degrees C as pellets of roughly 9-30 million cells. A QIAsymphony instrument was used to extract genomic DNA from frozen cell pellets. The immunoSEQ multiplex PCR assay was used to amplify the TCRB and TCRAD loci from a standardized amount of quality-controlled genomic DNA. Amplicons spanned the V(D)J region at a length sufficient to cover the CDR3 and identify V and J genes. Through the commercial immunoSEQ service, the amplicons were sequenced on an Illumina platform. Primer bias and sequencing errors were corrected as previously described, and TCRAD and TCRB definitions were based on the IMGT database. Analysis of the repertoires was done with immunoSEQ Analyzer 3.0 and VDJTools and included basic statistics, V/J segment usage, diversity estimates, rarefaction and pairwise overlap. Chao1, ChaoE, Efron-Thisted, Shannon and inverse Simpson indices were used to estimate diversity, which was also estimated on datasets down-sampled to the smallest sample. For repertoire overlap, CDR3 nucleotide sequence, V gene and J gene had to match strictly, and clustering was done by Jaccard-based multidimensional scaling. Thymus samples yielded on average about 810,000 unique TCRB clonotypes, compared with around 79,000 from blood samples.

The receptor was derived from a boy in the first two years of life with a congenital heart defect. Donor details come from another sample of the same person, matched by shared clones. What was sequenced was thymocytes. The chain uses TRBV28 and TRBJ2-1, with TRBD2 matching 9 junction bases. The bases read TGTGCCAGCAGTCCAACTAGCGGGCCTCGAGCCTACAATGAGCAGTTCTTC. It translates to CASSPTSGPRAYNEQFF.